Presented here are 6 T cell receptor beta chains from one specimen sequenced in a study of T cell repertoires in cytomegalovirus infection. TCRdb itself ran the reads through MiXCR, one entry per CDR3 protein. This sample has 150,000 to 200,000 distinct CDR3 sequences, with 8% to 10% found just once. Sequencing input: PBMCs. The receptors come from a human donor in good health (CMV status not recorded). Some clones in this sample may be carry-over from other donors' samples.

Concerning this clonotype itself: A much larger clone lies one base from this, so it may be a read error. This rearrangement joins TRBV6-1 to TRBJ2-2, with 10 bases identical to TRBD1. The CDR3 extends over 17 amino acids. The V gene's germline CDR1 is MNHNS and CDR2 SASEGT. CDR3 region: CASSRSRDRGNTGELVF. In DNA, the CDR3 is TGTGCCAGCAGTAGAAGCCGGGACAGGGGAAACACCGGGGAGCTGGTTTTT.

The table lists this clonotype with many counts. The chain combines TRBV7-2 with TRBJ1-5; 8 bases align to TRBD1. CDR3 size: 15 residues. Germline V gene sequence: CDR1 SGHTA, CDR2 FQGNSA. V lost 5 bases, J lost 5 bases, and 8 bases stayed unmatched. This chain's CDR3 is CASSQSQGAHQPQHF. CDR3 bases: TGTGCCAGCAGCCAGAGTCAGGGGGCACATCAGCCCCAGCATTTT.

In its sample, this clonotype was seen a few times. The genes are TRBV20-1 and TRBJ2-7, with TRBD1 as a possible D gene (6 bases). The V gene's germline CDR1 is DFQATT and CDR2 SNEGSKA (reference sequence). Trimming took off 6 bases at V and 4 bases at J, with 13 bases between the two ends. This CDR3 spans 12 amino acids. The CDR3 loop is CSATGTSYEQYF. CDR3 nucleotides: TGCAGTGCCACAGGGACAAGTTACGAGCAGTACTTC.

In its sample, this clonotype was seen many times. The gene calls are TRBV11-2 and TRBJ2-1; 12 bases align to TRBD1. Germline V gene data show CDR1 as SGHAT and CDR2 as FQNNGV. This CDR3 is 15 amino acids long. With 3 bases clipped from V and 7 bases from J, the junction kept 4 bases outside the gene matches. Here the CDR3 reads CASSFRDRGPNEQFF. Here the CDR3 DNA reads TGTGCCAGCAGCTTCCGGGACAGGGGGCCGAATGAGCAGTTCTTC.

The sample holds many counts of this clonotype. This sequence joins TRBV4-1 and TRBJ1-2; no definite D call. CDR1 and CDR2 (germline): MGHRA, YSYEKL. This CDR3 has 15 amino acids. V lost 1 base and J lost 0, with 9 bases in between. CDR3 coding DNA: TGCGCCAGCAGCCAAGCGACGGGGTCTAACTATGGCTACACCTTC. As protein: CASSQATGSNYGYTF.

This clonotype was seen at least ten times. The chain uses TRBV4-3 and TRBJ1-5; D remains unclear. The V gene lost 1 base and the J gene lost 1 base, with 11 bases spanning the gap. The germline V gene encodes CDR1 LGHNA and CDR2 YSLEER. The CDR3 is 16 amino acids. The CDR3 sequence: CASSQVRGLSNQPQHF. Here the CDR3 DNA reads TGCGCCAGCAGCCAAGTACGAGGACTCAGCAATCAGCCCCAGCATTTT.